Listed below are T cell receptor beta chains from one sample, sequenced in a study of T cell responses to AZD1222 COVID-19 vaccine. Libraries were prepared by immunoSEQ multiplex PCR; TCRdb keeps only in-frame clonotypes and omits some of them. The sample yields 90,000 to 120,000 clones, around 84% seen once. Here the sequenced sample was peripheral blood, taken on day 0 of AZD1222 vaccination. The receptors shown here come from an adult in good health. CDR3s include the opening cysteine and the closing phenylalanine or tryptophan.

TRBV2	TRBJ2-1	16	CAIPLGRGNTMVGQFF
TRBV6-5	TRBJ1-4	14	CASSYGGGNEKLFF
TRBV14	TRBJ1-2	14	CASSQVGGIYGYTF
TRBV4-2	TRBJ2-1	16	CASSQPGLGDYNEQFF
TRBV18	TRBJ1-2	18	CASSPPRSRDLSEHGYTF
TRBV11-1	TRBJ2-5	15	CASRDARGEGETQYF
TRBV27	TRBJ1-6	14	CASSWAGSTSPLHF
TRBV18	TRBJ2-1	15	CASSPGGGGNNEQFF
TRBV20-1	TRBJ1-2	10	CSARGVGYTF
TRBV10-2	TRBJ1-1	14	CASSGETANTEAFF
TRBV7-9	TRBJ2-1	14	CASSPLPSRDEQFF
TRBV9	TRBJ2-3	12	CASSVLTDTQYF
TRBV14	TRBJ1-1	11	CASSLAAEAFF
TRBV4-3	TRBJ1-6	16	CASSQDFGGPRSPLHF
TRBV3-1/TRBV3-2	TRBJ1-2	14	CASSQLGFNYGYTF
TRBV5-1	TRBJ1-5	13	CASSSQGPQPQHF
TRBV24-1	TRBJ2-5	12	CATSDPHKTQYF
TRBV11-2	TRBJ1-2	14	CASSLRQGVYGYTF
TRBV6-5	TRBJ1-3	13	CASKTSSGNTIYF
TRBV21-1	TRBJ1-1	14	CASSEKGENTEAFF
TRBV7-3	TRBJ2-7	18	CASSLGPGGGPKSYEQYF
TRBV5-4	TRBJ1-3	18	CASSRSRQGRWSGNTIYF
TRBV5-1	TRBJ2-1	15	CASSFSTGLYNEQFF
TRBV27	TRBJ2-3	16	CASSSPGQGVVDTQYF
TRBV2	TRBJ2-2	14	CASSPRVGTGELFF
TRBV11-2	TRBJ1-4	14	CASSLRGTNEKLFF
TRBV30	TRBJ2-2	11	CAWGDGGELFF
TRBV28	TRBJ2-2	14	CASLAGGQTGELFF
TRBV7-9	TRBJ2-3	15	CASSRGGGTTDTQYF
TRBV6-6	TRBJ2-7	12	CASQNLPHEQYF
TRBV19	TRBJ1-2	13	CASYDRGTAGYTF
TRBV5-4	TRBJ1-1	13	CASSLLTNTEAFF
TRBV11-2	TRBJ2-2	17	CASSLELAGGNTGELFF
TRBV18	TRBJ2-7	14	CASSPPSVVYEQYF
TRBV9	TRBJ2-7	14	CASSATGRGYEQYF
TRBV3-1/TRBV3-2	TRBJ2-7	15	CASSQETQAHYEQYF
TRBV7-2	TRBJ2-3	16	CASSKLLAGNTDTQYF
TRBV7-2	TRBJ1-5	14	CASSQDREWEPQHF
TRBV5-1	TRBJ2-4	15	CASSLEQGSKNIQYF
TRBV6-2/TRBV6-3	TRBJ1-1	12	CASSYPSTEAFF
TRBV6-5	TRBJ1-1	14	CASSYRGANTEAFF
TRBV2	TRBJ2-4	14	CASSPRDLSNIQYF
TRBV4-3	TRBJ1-6	16	CASSQFGDRGNSPLHF
TRBV7-2	TRBJ2-3	14	CASSLSGTPDTQYF
TRBV3-1/TRBV3-2	TRBJ1-4	12	CASSHHSEKLFF
TRBV5-1	TRBJ1-3	16	CASSLEGGSQGNTIYF
TRBV3-1/TRBV3-2	TRBJ1-3	18	CASSPTEGTGSFGNTIYF
TRBV5-6	TRBJ1-5	12	CASSLSGQPQHF